This TCR beta chain was documented in a study of identical twins' blood T cells. Study-wide context: Around 12 libraries, six alpha and six beta, gave about 50 million reads.

Under the authors' procedure: Each library had 2.2 to 3.6 million CDR3 reads and about 85,000 to nearly 550,000 clonotypes. TCRdb reanalysed the 5' RACE reads using MiXCR and keeps one entry per CDR3 protein. These V and J calls rely on TCRdb rather than the paper's analysis. Of 350,000 to 450,000 distinct CDR3 sequences in the sample, roughly 31% were seen once. All three twin pairs grew up together with likely shared infections and vaccines. In regard to this clonotype: The antigen is unknown.

CDR1 SQVTM and CDR2 ANQGSEA come from the germline V gene. V was pared by 4 bases and J by 1 base, with 7 bases between. The CDR3 runs 13 residues. Findings and limits, study-wide: Top TCRbeta clonotypes were shared more with twin than unrelated donors.

This TCR was sampled from a woman aged 18 to 55 in good health. V gene TRBV29-1 combines with J gene TRBJ2-2; D ambiguous. Sequencing input: PBMCs. The CDR3 nucleotides are TGCAGCGTTGCGGGTCTGAACACCGGGGAGCTGTTTTTT. Translated: CSVAGLNTGELFF.